This T cell receptor beta chain came from a study of CD8 T cells in ankylosing spondylitis. Each CDR3 protein is one row after TCRdb ran MiXCR on the 5' RACE reads. Of about 840,000 distinct CDR3 sequences listed, 12% are singletons. This CDR3 has 15 residues. The germline CDR1 and CDR2 sequences are SGHRS and YFSETQ. Trimming stripped 2 bases from V and 1 base from J, with 10 bases between. Study conclusions and caveats: Apparently characteristic of ankylosing spondylitis blood was a TCR beta motif (eight highly homologous variants).

This clonotype was seen many times. The antigen remains undetermined. The chain couples TRBV5-1 to TRBJ2-1; tentatively, D is TRBD2 (6 bases). The receptor was isolated from a male donor with ankylosing spondylitis. The material sequenced was blood, either unsorted or a sorted T cell fraction (not recorded which). The CDR3: CASSLWDSSYNEQFF. CDR3 DNA sequence: TGCGCCAGCAGCTTATGGGACTCGTCCTACAATGAGCAGTTCTTC.